This entry describes one TCR beta chain. This sample is part of a study of cytomegalovirus exposure and HLA in healthy donors. The length of the CDR3 is 15 residues. V shed 7 bases and J 0 bases; nucleotides not matched to a gene: 6. The V gene's germline CDR1 is LGHNT and CDR2 FRNRAP. The method was immunoSEQ multiplex PCR; TCRdb's version includes in-frame clones alone and lacks a portion of them. The repertoire has about 200,000 clones, approximately 82% of them found once; the top ten carry around 5.6%. The TCR sequence derives from a woman between 18 and 29 years old in good health and CMV-seronegative. The rearrangement joins TRBV12-5 to TRBJ1-1, with 9 nucleotides matching TRBD1. Sequencing was performed on PBMCs. This CDR3 reads CASARDRAMNTEAFF. DNA of the CDR3: TGTGCTAGTGCCCGGGACAGGGCAATGAACACTGAAGCTTTCTTT. Full variable domain (outside the CDR3, taken from reference TRBV12-5 and TRBJ1-1): DARVTQTPRHKVTEMGQEVTMRCQPILGHNTVFWYRQTMMQGLELLAYFRNRAPLDDSGMPKDRFSAEMPDATLATLKIQPSEPRDSAVYFCASARDRAMNTEAFFGQGTRLTVV.